This T cell receptor beta chain was recovered during a study of T-cell reconstitution after alpha-beta-depleted transplantation in children. Findings of the study overall: The high TCRbeta diversity at day 60 in some patients came from surviving recipient T cells and thymic progenitors. The origin of alpha-beta T cells about two months after transplant was reportedly several hundred expanded graft clones. Once a year had passed after transplant, T-cell counts and diversity came mostly from newly produced T cells.

Germline trimming cut 6 bases from V and 4 bases from J; bases unmatched to any gene: 9. CDR3 length equals 16 residues. This clonotype has a count of ten or more. Its antigen is unidentified. The TCRbeta library incorporated unique molecular identifiers. TCRdb reprocessed the PCR reads via MiXCR and lists one record per CDR3 protein. The table lists a few hundred thousand distinct CDR3 sequences, 10% of them singletons, with less than 9% in the top ten. V gene TRBV12-3 or TRBV12-4 combines with J gene TRBJ1-2; 12 nucleotides line up with TRBD1. Material: PBMCs, obtained before TCRalphabeta/CD19-depleted stem cell transplant. This clonotype was sampled from a boy less than two years old with acute myeloid leukemia, due to receive a stem cell transplant. The CDR3 DNA reads TGTGCCAGCAGCACCGGGACAGGGGGCGCAGCCTATGGCTACACCTTC. It translates to CASSTGTGGAAYGYTF.